This entry is about one TCR beta chain. Its antigen remains unidentified. TCRdb's table, derived via immunoSEQ multiplex PCR, lists solely in-frame clones and lacks some. Of over 120,000 clones listed, roughly nine tenths are singletons. This specimen comes from a study of cytomegalovirus exposure and HLA in healthy donors. Overall study: The approximately 680 first-cohort repertoires and the roughly 130 validation repertoires shared the same platform, a later analysis reported. Whole-study results and caveats: The majority of TCR sequences were rare, yet some public TCRs appeared in many donors. As was reported, the classifier diagnosed cytomegalovirus status with high specificity and sensitivity. CMV antigen specificity was confirmed in vitro for a few CMV-associated chains.

Germline V gene data show CDR1 as GTSNPN and CDR2 as SVGIG (reference sequence). V lost 6 bases and J lost 0; bases outside the gene matches: 5. The CDR3 length is 13 residues. This sequence was found in a woman aged 18 to 35 in good health and CMV-seropositive. The material sequenced was PBMCs. This chain links TRBV30 with TRBJ2-7; 7 bases fit TRBD2. DNA for the CDR3: TGTGCCTGTTCTAGCGGATTCTCCTACGAGCAGTACTTC. Its translation is CACSSGFSYEQYF.